These T cell receptor beta chains were read from a single sample in a study of long-term antiretroviral therapy in people with HIV. Clones were sequenced by immunoSEQ multiplex PCR, and TCRdb holds only the in-frame ones, with some missing. The sample contains more than 20,000 clones, 75% to 90% of which appear only once. The specimen was unsorted PBMCs, collected 2.3 years after starting antiretroviral therapy. Receptor source: a man aged 40-55 years with HIV. The CDR3 runs from the conserved cysteine through the conserved F or W. The order of the fields is V gene, D gene, J gene, clone size, CDR3 protein, CDR3 DNA. D genes are given only for firm matches. The size field is filled for only some rows; it gives once, few, many or a size class.

v_gene: TRBV13; d_gene: .; j_gene: TRBJ1-2; abundance: .; CDR3aa: CASSPFGNYGYTF; CDR3nt: TGTGCCAGCAGCCCATTCGGGAATTATGGCTACACCTTC
v_gene: TRBV5-1; d_gene: .; j_gene: TRBJ2-2; abundance: .; CDR3aa: CASSLDPPRAGELFF; CDR3nt: TGCGCCAGCAGCTTGGATCCCCCGAGGGCCGGGGAGCTGTTTTTT
v_gene: TRBV30; d_gene: TRBD2; j_gene: TRBJ2-3; abundance: .; CDR3aa: CACRLAGGVDTQYF; CDR3nt: TGTGCCTGTCGCCTAGCGGGAGGAGTAGATACGCAGTATTTT
v_gene: TRBV7-6; d_gene: .; j_gene: TRBJ2-7; abundance: .; CDR3aa: CASSEQGYEQYF; CDR3nt: TGTGCCAGCAGCGAACAGGGCTACGAGCAGTACTTC
v_gene: TRBV5-1; d_gene: .; j_gene: TRBJ2-2; abundance: .; CDR3aa: CASGLTSPNTGELFF; CDR3nt: TGCGCCAGCGGATTAACTAGCCCCAACACCGGGGAGCTGTTTTTT
v_gene: TRBV6-5; d_gene: .; j_gene: TRBJ2-5; abundance: .; CDR3aa: CASSSGPRSETQYF; CDR3nt: TGTGCCAGCAGTTCGGGGCCTCGTTCCGAGACCCAGTACTTC
v_gene: TRBV4-1; d_gene: .; j_gene: TRBJ1-5; abundance: .; CDR3aa: CASSQEVTGWGNQPQHF; CDR3nt: TGCGCCAGCAGCCAAGAAGTAACGGGATGGGGCAATCAGCCCCAGCATTTT
v_gene: TRBV11-2; d_gene: .; j_gene: TRBJ1-2; abundance: .; CDR3aa: CASSLPSGGSGYTF; CDR3nt: TGTGCCAGCAGCTTACCCAGCGGAGGGTCTGGCTACACCTTC
v_gene: TRBV5-8; d_gene: .; j_gene: TRBJ2-2; abundance: .; CDR3aa: CASSPRRDRNTGELFF; CDR3nt: TGTGCCAGCAGCCCTAGGCGGGATCGGAACACCGGGGAGCTGTTTTTT
v_gene: TRBV25-1; d_gene: .; j_gene: TRBJ2-1; abundance: .; CDR3aa: CASSDPGTAYNEQFF; CDR3nt: TGTGCCAGCAGTGACCCCGGGACGGCCTACAATGAGCAGTTCTTC
v_gene: TRBV18; d_gene: .; j_gene: TRBJ2-3; abundance: .; CDR3aa: CASSRTVADTQYF; CDR3nt: TGTGCCAGCTCAAGGACTGTTGCAGATACGCAGTATTTT
v_gene: TRBV9; d_gene: .; j_gene: TRBJ2-2; abundance: .; CDR3aa: CASSVETANTGELFF; CDR3nt: TGTGCCAGCAGCGTAGAAACAGCGAATACCGGGGAGCTGTTTTTT
v_gene: TRBV6-1; d_gene: .; j_gene: TRBJ1-5; abundance: .; CDR3aa: CASSEWGGRGQPQHF; CDR3nt: TGTGCCAGCAGTGAATGGGGGGGTCGAGGCCAGCCCCAGCATTTT
v_gene: TRBV27; d_gene: TRBD1; j_gene: TRBJ2-2; abundance: .; CDR3aa: CASSVTGVLTGELFF; CDR3nt: TGTGCCAGCAGTGTGACAGGGGTTCTCACCGGGGAGCTGTTTTTT
v_gene: TRBV5-1; d_gene: .; j_gene: TRBJ2-1; abundance: .; CDR3aa: CASSLSQVDGNEQFF; CDR3nt: TGCGCCAGCAGCTTGAGCCAGGTAGATGGCAATGAGCAGTTCTTC
v_gene: TRBV10-3; d_gene: .; j_gene: TRBJ2-3; abundance: once; CDR3aa: CAISEPAGRDTQYF; CDR3nt: TGTGCCATCAGTGAGCCGGCGGGAAGAGATACGCAGTATTTT
v_gene: TRBV6-5; d_gene: .; j_gene: TRBJ2-7; abundance: .; CDR3aa: CASSYSGGAGAIEQYF; CDR3nt: TGTGCCAGCAGTTACTCCGGGGGCGCGGGAGCGATTGAGCAGTACTTC
v_gene: TRBV7-6; d_gene: TRBD2; j_gene: TRBJ2-3; abundance: once; CDR3aa: CASSLEAQREWTDTQYF; CDR3nt: TGTGCCAGCAGCTTAGAGGCCCAGCGGGAGTGGACAGATACGCAGTATTTT
v_gene: TRBV18; d_gene: .; j_gene: TRBJ2-7; abundance: .; CDR3aa: CASSPPGSLEQYF; CDR3nt: TGTGCCAGCTCACCACCGGGCAGCCTCGAGCAGTACTTC
v_gene: TRBV5-4; d_gene: .; j_gene: TRBJ1-2; abundance: .; CDR3aa: CASSLAFPKTGKGGGYTF; CDR3nt: TGTGCCAGCAGCTTGGCCTTCCCTAAAACAGGGAAGGGAGGGGGCTACACCTTC
v_gene: TRBV11-2; d_gene: .; j_gene: TRBJ1-5; abundance: .; CDR3aa: CASSLASTGGHPQHF; CDR3nt: TGTGCCAGCAGCTTAGCTTCGACAGGTGGTCACCCCCAGCATTTT
v_gene: TRBV28; d_gene: .; j_gene: TRBJ1-4; abundance: .; CDR3aa: CASRGGLLATNEKLFF; CDR3nt: TGTGCCAGCAGGGGGGGTCTCCTTGCAACTAATGAAAAACTGTTTTTT
v_gene: TRBV5-1; d_gene: .; j_gene: TRBJ1-3; abundance: .; CDR3aa: CASSADGFSGNTIYF; CDR3nt: TGCGCCAGCAGCGCCGACGGATTCTCTGGAAACACCATATATTTT
v_gene: TRBV5-6; d_gene: .; j_gene: TRBJ1-2; abundance: .; CDR3aa: CASRSTNRDFSFNYGYTF; CDR3nt: TGTGCCAGCAGATCCACGAACCGGGACTTTTCCTTTAACTATGGCTACACCTTC
v_gene: TRBV2; d_gene: .; j_gene: TRBJ1-2; abundance: .; CDR3aa: CASSDTNPRRGSSGYTF; CDR3nt: TGTGCCAGCAGTGATACGAATCCAAGACGGGGATCTAGCGGCTACACCTTC
v_gene: TRBV30; d_gene: .; j_gene: TRBJ1-1; abundance: .; CDR3aa: CAWSVRRGGTGMNTEAFF; CDR3nt: TGTGCCTGGAGTGTACGAAGAGGGGGGACGGGAATGAACACTGAAGCTTTCTTT
v_gene: TRBV9; d_gene: .; j_gene: TRBJ2-1; abundance: .; CDR3aa: CASSEYLDNNEQFF; CDR3nt: TGTGCCAGCAGCGAATACCTTGACAACAATGAGCAGTTCTTC
v_gene: TRBV4-1; d_gene: .; j_gene: TRBJ1-4; abundance: once; CDR3aa: CASSQGGQAATNEKLFF; CDR3nt: TGCGCCAGCAGCCAAGGGGGGCAGGCGGCAACTAATGAAAAACTGTTTTTT
v_gene: TRBV6-6; d_gene: .; j_gene: TRBJ2-7; abundance: .; CDR3aa: CASSITSLIDEQYF; CDR3nt: TGTGCCAGCAGTATAACTTCACTCATAGACGAGCAGTACTTC
v_gene: TRBV27; d_gene: .; j_gene: TRBJ1-1; abundance: .; CDR3aa: CASSFWDPGPEGTEAFF; CDR3nt: TGTGCCAGCAGTTTTTGGGATCCCGGGCCGGAAGGCACTGAAGCTTTCTTT
v_gene: TRBV7-6; d_gene: TRBD1; j_gene: TRBJ2-3; abundance: .; CDR3aa: CASSLAPGQGATDTQYF; CDR3nt: TGTGCCAGCAGCTTAGCGCCGGGACAGGGGGCTACAGATACGCAGTATTTT
v_gene: TRBV19; d_gene: TRBD1; j_gene: TRBJ2-1; abundance: .; CDR3aa: CASSPGQGGYNEQFF; CDR3nt: TGTGCCAGTAGTCCCGGACAGGGCGGTTACAATGAGCAGTTCTTC
v_gene: TRBV7-9; d_gene: TRBD2; j_gene: TRBJ2-5; abundance: .; CDR3aa: CASLESSGEETQYF; CDR3nt: TGTGCCAGCCTTGAGTCTAGCGGCGAAGAGACCCAGTACTTC
v_gene: TRBV5-1; d_gene: .; j_gene: TRBJ2-5; abundance: .; CDR3aa: CASSLRAGTLEETQYF; CDR3nt: TGCGCCAGCAGCTTGAGGGCCGGAACCTTAGAGGAGACCCAGTACTTC
v_gene: TRBV5-6; d_gene: .; j_gene: TRBJ2-7; abundance: .; CDR3aa: CASSLAGVRYEQYF; CDR3nt: TGTGCCAGCAGCTTGGCAGGGGTTAGGTACGAGCAGTACTTC
v_gene: TRBV2; d_gene: .; j_gene: TRBJ2-2; abundance: .; CDR3aa: CASTKMGPPSGELFF; CDR3nt: TGTGCCAGCACCAAAATGGGTCCACCCTCCGGGGAGCTGTTTTTT
v_gene: TRBV7-9; d_gene: TRBD2; j_gene: TRBJ2-2; abundance: few; CDR3aa: CASSPASGRNTGELFF; CDR3nt: TGTGCTAGCAGTCCAGCGAGCGGGAGGAACACCGGGGAGCTGTTTTTT
v_gene: TRBV9; d_gene: .; j_gene: TRBJ1-4; abundance: .; CDR3aa: CASSVDPGLGNHNEKLFF; CDR3nt: TGTGCCAGCAGCGTAGACCCAGGGTTGGGGAACCATAATGAAAAACTGTTTTTT
v_gene: TRBV9; d_gene: TRBD2; j_gene: TRBJ2-3; abundance: .; CDR3aa: CASSAPLRVSGTGDTQYF; CDR3nt: TGTGCCAGCAGCGCCCCCCTACGGGTTAGCGGGACGGGAGATACGCAGTATTTT
v_gene: TRBV7-8; d_gene: .; j_gene: TRBJ1-6; abundance: .; CDR3aa: CASSLTLRAHNSPLHF; CDR3nt: TGTGCCAGCAGCTTAACTCTACGGGCGCATAATTCACCCCTCCACTTT
v_gene: TRBV6-5; d_gene: .; j_gene: TRBJ2-1; abundance: .; CDR3aa: CASSYTPSYNEQFF; CDR3nt: TGTGCCAGCAGTTACACCCCGAGCTACAATGAGCAGTTCTTC
v_gene: TRBV29-1; d_gene: .; j_gene: TRBJ2-7; abundance: .; CDR3aa: CSVEFKTGRSYEQYF; CDR3nt: TGCAGCGTTGAATTTAAGACAGGGAGGTCCTACGAGCAGTACTTC
v_gene: TRBV5-6; d_gene: .; j_gene: TRBJ2-7; abundance: few; CDR3aa: CASSQGLMSSYEQYF; CDR3nt: TGTGCCAGCAGCCAGGGACTTATGAGCTCCTACGAGCAGTACTTC
v_gene: TRBV7-3; d_gene: .; j_gene: TRBJ1-2; abundance: .; CDR3aa: CASSFRDNGVHLTF; CDR3nt: TGTGCCAGCAGCTTTAGGGACAATGGGGTCCATCTCACCTTC
v_gene: TRBV9; d_gene: TRBD1; j_gene: TRBJ1-2; abundance: .; CDR3aa: CASSDRGNYGYTF; CDR3nt: TGTGCCAGCAGCGACAGGGGGAACTATGGCTACACCTTC
v_gene: TRBV11-2; d_gene: .; j_gene: TRBJ2-7; abundance: .; CDR3aa: CASSLQGGSYYEQYF; CDR3nt: TGTGCCAGCAGCTTACAGGGGGGCTCGTACTACGAGCAGTACTTC
v_gene: TRBV6-6; d_gene: .; j_gene: TRBJ2-5; abundance: .; CDR3aa: CASNGTLQETQYF; CDR3nt: TGTGCCAGCAATGGCACCCTCCAAGAGACCCAGTACTTC
v_gene: TRBV5-1; d_gene: TRBD1; j_gene: TRBJ2-7; abundance: .; CDR3aa: CASSLEGQGLSEQYF; CDR3nt: TGCGCCAGCAGCTTAGAGGGACAGGGGCTCTCCGAGCAGTACTTC